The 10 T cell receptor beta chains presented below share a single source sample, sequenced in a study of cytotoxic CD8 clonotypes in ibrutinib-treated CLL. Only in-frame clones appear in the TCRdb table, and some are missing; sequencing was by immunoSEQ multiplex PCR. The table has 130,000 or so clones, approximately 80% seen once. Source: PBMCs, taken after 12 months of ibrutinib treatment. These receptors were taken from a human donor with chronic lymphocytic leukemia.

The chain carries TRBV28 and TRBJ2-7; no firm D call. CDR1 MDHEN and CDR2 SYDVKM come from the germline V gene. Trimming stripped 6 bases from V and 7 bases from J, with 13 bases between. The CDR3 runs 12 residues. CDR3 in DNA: TGTGCCAGCAGCGCCGGGTATACGGAGCAGTACTTC. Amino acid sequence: CASSAGYTEQYF. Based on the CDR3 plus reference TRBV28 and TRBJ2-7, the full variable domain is DVKVTQSSRYLVKRTGEKVFLECVQDMDHENMFWYRQDPGLGLRLIYFSYDVKMKEKGDIPEGYSVSREKKERFSLILESASTNQTSMYLCASSAGYTEQYFGPGTRLTVT.

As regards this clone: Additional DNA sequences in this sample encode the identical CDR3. CDR3 sequence reads: CASSRQGNQPQHF. As DNA, the CDR3 is TGTGCCAGTAGTAGACAGGGTAATCAGCCCCAGCATTTT. V and J are TRBV19 and TRBJ1-5; TRBD1 agrees at 7 bases. Germline V gene lookup returns CDR1 LNHDA and CDR2 SQIVND (reference sequence). The CDR3 is made up of 13 amino acids. V lost 4 bases to trimming and J lost 4 bases; unmatched junction nucleotides: 1.

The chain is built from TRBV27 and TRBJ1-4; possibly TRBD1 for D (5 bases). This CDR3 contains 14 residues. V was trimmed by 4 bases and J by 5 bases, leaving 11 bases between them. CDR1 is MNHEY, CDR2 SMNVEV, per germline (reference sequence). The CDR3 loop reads CASSWGGLNEKLFF. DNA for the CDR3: TGTGCCAGCAGTTGGGGGGGATTGAATGAAAAACTGTTTTTT. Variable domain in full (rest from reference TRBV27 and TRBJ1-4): EAQVTQNPRYLITVTGKKLTVTCSQNMNHEYMSWYRQDPGLGLRQIYYSMNVEVTDKGDVPEGYKVSRKEKRNFPLILESPSPNQTSLYFCASSWGGLNEKLFFGSGTQLSVL.

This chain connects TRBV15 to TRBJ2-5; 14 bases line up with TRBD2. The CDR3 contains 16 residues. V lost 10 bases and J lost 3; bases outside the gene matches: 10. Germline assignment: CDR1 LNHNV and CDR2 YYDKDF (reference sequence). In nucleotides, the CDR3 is TGTGCCAGCAGACGGACTAGCGGGGGGATCAAAGAGACCCAGTACTTC. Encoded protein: CASRRTSGGIKETQYF. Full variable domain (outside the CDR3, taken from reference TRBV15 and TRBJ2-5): DAMVIQNPRYQVTQFGKPVTLSCSQTLNHNVMYWYQQKSSQAPKLLFHYYDKDFNNEADTPDNFQSRRPNTSFCFLDIRSPGLGDTAMYLCASRRTSGGIKETQYFGPGTRLLVL.

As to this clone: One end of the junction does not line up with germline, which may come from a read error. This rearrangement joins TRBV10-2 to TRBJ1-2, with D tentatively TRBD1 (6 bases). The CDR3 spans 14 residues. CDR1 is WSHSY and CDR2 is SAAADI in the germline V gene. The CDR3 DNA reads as TGTGCCAGCAGTGTTAATAGGGGGGAGTACGGCTACACCTTC. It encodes CASSVNRGEYGYTF.

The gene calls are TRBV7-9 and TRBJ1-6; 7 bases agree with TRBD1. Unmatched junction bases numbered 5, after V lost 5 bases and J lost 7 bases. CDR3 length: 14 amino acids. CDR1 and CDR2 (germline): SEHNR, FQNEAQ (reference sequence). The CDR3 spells CASSMGQQNSPLHF. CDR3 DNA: TGTGCCAGCAGCATGGGACAGCAAAATTCACCCCTCCACTTT.

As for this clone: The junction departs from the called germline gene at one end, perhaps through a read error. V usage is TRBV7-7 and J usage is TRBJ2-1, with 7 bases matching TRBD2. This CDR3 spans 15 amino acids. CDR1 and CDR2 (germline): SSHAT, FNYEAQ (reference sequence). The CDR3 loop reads CASSLVTGGQGEQFF. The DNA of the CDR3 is TGTGCTAGCAGCTTAGTGACGGGAGGTCAAGGTGAGCAGTTCTTC.

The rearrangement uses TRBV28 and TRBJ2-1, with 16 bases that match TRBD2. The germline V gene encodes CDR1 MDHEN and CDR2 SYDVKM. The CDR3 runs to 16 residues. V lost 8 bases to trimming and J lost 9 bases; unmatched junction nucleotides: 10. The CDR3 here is CASAKGTSGRVSEQFF. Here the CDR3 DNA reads TGTGCCAGCGCGAAAGGGACTAGCGGGAGGGTGTCTGAGCAGTTCTTC. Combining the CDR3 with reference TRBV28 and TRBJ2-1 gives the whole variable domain DVKVTQSSRYLVKRTGEKVFLECVQDMDHENMFWYRQDPGLGLRLIYFSYDVKMKEKGDIPEGYSVSREKKERFSLILESASTNQTSMYLCASAKGTSGRVSEQFFGPGTRLTVL.

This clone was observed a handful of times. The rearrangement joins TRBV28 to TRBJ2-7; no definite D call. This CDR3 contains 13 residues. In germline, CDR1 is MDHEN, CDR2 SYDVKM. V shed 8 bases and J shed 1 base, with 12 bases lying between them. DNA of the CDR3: TGTGCCAGCGGTTCAGTTGGTTCCTACGAGCAGTACTTC. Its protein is CASGSVGSYEQYF.

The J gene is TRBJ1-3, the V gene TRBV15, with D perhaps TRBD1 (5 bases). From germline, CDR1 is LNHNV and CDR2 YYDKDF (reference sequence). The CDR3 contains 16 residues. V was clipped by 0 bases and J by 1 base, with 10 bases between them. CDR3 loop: CATSREGDLSGNTIYF. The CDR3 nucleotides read TGTGCCACCAGCAGAGAAGGGGATCTTTCTGGAAACACCATATATTTT.